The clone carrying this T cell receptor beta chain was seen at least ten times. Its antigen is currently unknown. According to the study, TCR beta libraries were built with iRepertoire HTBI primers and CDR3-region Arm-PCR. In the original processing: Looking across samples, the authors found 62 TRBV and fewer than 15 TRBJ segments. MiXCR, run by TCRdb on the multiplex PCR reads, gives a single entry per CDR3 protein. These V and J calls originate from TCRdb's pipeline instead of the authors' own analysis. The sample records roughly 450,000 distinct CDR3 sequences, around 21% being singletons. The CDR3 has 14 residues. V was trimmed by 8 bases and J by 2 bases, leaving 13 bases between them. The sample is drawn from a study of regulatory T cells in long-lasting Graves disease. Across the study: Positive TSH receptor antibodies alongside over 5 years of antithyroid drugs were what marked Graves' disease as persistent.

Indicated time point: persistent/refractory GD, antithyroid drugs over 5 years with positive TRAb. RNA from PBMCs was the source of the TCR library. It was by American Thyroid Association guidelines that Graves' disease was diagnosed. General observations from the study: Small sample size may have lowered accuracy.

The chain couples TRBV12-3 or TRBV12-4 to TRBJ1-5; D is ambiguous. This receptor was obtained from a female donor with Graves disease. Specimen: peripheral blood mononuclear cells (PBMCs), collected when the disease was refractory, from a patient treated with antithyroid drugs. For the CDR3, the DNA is TGTGCCAGCCGACTTGCCTCGGGCAATCAGCCCCAGCATTTT. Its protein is CASRLASGNQPQHF.